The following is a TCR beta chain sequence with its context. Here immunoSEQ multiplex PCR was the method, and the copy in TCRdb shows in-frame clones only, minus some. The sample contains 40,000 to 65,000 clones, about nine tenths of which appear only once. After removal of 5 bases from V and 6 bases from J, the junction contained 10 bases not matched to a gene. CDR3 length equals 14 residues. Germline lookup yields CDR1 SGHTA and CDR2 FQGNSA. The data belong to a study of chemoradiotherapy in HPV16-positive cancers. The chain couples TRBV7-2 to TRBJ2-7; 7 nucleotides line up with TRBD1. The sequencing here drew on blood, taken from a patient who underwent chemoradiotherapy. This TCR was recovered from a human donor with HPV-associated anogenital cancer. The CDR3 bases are TGTGCCAGCAGCCGAAGACAGGGACGAGGCGAGCAGTACTTC. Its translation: CASSRRQGRGEQYF.